One sample yielded the 9 T cell receptor beta chains listed below, sequenced in a study of blood T cell repertoires in COVID-19. The protocol was immunoSEQ multiplex PCR, while the TCRdb copy is restricted to in-frame clones and leaves out a portion. Among 130,000 or so clones, over 75% were seen once, and the ten largest hold 1.5% to 2%. Sequencing was performed on peripheral blood. These TCRs come from a human donor in a cohort sampled during active COVID-19.

The CDR3 is CASSEGGGFREQYF. Here the CDR3 DNA reads TGTGCCAGCAGTGAAGGGGGGGGGTTTAGGGAGCAGTACTTC. This chain joins TRBV6-1 and TRBJ2-7; TRBD2 matches at 7 bases. The junction had 7 bases not matched to a gene; V was cut back by 1 base and J by 7 bases. The CDR3 contains 14 residues. Germline V CDR1 and CDR2: MNHNS, SASEGT.

The chain has TRBV10-3 and TRBJ1-1, with D perhaps TRBD1 (5 bases). The CDR3 length is 13 residues. Germline CDR1 reads ENHRY; CDR2 reads SYGVKD. Deletions cut 8 bases from V and 8 bases from J, with 18 bases between. This CDR3 is CAIRSEGTSEAFF. The CDR3 DNA follows: TGTGCCATCCGATCGGAGGGGACGTCAGAAGCTTTCTTT.

The chain combines TRBV7-8 with TRBJ2-1, with D tentatively TRBD2 (6 bases). Per germline, CDR1 SGHVS and CDR2 FQNEAQ. Trimming took off 1 base at V and 7 bases at J, with 17 bases between the two ends. The CDR3 extends over 16 amino acids. As DNA, the CDR3 is TGTGCCAGCAGCTTAGTTGAAGGAAGCAGCGGGAATGAGCAGTTCTTC. It encodes CASSLVEGSSGNEQFF.

The table lists this clone with a count of one. V and J are TRBV11-3 and TRBJ2-2; D remains ambiguous. The CDR3 runs to 14 residues. CDR1 SGHNT and CDR2 YENEEA come from the germline V gene. V was cut by 5 bases and J by 1 base, with 8 bases left in between. CDR3 bases: TGTGCCAGCAGCCGTGGAGTGAACACCGGGGAGCTGTTTTTT. Its protein is CASSRGVNTGELFF.

This chain links TRBV7-8 with TRBJ2-6; 9 bases align to TRBD2. Germline-derived CDR1 and CDR2 are SGHVS and FQNEAQ. The V segment lost 5 bases and the J segment 0 bases; nucleotides outside the gene matches: 5. The CDR3 has 17 amino acids. In nucleotides, the CDR3 is TGTGCCAGCAGCCGGGGACTAGCCCGCTCTGGGGCCAACGTCCTGACTTTC. Its protein is CASSRGLARSGANVLTF. The full variable domain, in which reference TRBV7-8 and TRBJ2-6 provide the parts outside the CDR3, is GAGVSQSPRYKVAKRGQDVALRCDPISGHVSLFWYQQALGQGPEFLTYFQNEAQLDKSGLPSDRFFAERPEGSVSTLKIQRTQQEDSAVYLCASSRGLARSGANVLTFGAGSRLTVL.

This chain links TRBV2 with TRBJ2-1; 16 nucleotides match TRBD2. In germline, CDR1 is SNHLY, CDR2 FYNNEI. Trimming at V came to 3 bases and at J to 9 bases, leaving 8 bases not matched to a gene. This CDR3 is built from 17 residues. CDR3 in amino acids: CASSDPGLAGGRGEQFF. The CDR3 DNA follows: TGTGCCAGCAGTGACCCGGGACTAGCGGGAGGGCGGGGTGAGCAGTTCTTC.

In its sample, this clone was seen once. The chain is built from TRBV19 and TRBJ1-2, with 7 bases identical to TRBD1. This CDR3 contains 14 residues. The germline gives CDR1 LNHDA, CDR2 SQIVND (reference sequence). Germline trimming cut 9 bases from V and 8 bases from J; bases unmatched to any gene: 15. This chain's CDR3 is CASLRGQASMGYTF. The CDR3 DNA sequence: TGTGCCAGCCTCCGTGGACAGGCCTCCATGGGCTACACCTTC.

The chain has TRBV4-2 and TRBJ2-1; 7 bases are shared with TRBD2. CDR1 and CDR2 from the germline V gene are LGHNA and YNFKEQ. The CDR3 consists of 18 residues. V lost 0 bases and J lost 1; bases outside the gene matches: 9. The chain's CDR3 is CASSQDNRREGSYNEQFF. The CDR3 DNA follows: TGTGCCAGCAGCCAAGATAACCGGAGGGAGGGGTCCTACAATGAGCAGTTCTTC.

The gene calls are TRBV10-3 and TRBJ2-3; 8 positions match TRBD2. V dropped 8 bases and J dropped 0; count of bases not matched to a gene: 10. The CDR3 extends over 16 amino acids. CDR1 is ENHRY, CDR2 SYGVKD, per germline. In DNA form, the CDR3 reads TGTGCCATCGGGCGTAGCGGGGACTCTAGCACAGATACGCAGTATTTT. It yields the protein CAIGRSGDSSTDTQYF.